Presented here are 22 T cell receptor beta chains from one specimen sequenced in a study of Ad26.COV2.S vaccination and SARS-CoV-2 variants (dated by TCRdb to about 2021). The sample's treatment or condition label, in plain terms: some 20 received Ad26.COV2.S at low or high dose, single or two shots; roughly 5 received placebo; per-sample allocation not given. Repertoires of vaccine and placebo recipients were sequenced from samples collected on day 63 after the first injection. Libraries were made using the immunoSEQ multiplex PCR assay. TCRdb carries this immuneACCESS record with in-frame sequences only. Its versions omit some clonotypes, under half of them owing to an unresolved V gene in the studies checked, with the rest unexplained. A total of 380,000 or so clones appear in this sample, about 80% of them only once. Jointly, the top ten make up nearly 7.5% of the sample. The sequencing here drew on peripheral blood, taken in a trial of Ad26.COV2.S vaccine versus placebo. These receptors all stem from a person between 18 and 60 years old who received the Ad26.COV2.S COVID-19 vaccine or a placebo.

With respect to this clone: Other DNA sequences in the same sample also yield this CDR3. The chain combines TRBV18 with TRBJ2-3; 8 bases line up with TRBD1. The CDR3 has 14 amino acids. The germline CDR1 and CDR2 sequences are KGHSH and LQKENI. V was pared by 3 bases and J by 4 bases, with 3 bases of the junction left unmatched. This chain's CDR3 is CASSPQGAADTQYF. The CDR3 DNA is TGTGCCAGCTCACCTCAGGGGGCCGCAGATACGCAGTATTTT.

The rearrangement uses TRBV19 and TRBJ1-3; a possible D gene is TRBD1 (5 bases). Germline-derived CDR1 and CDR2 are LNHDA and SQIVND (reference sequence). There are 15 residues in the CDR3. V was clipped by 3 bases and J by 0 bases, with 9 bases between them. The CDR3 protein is CASSIVQGSGNTIYF. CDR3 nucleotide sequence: TGTGCCAGTAGTATCGTCCAGGGCTCTGGAAACACCATATATTTT.

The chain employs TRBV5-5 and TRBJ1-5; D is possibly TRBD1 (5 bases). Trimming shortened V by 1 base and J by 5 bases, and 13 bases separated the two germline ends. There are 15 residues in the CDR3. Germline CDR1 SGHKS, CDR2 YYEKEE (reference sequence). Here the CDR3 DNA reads TGTGCCAGCAGCTTGTGGGACGAGGGGTATCAGCCCCAGCATTTT. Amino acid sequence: CASSLWDEGYQPQHF.

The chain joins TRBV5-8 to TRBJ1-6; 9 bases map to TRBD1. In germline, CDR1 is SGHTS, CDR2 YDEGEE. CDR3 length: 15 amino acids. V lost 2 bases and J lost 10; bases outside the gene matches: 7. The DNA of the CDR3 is TGTGCCAGCAGCTTTAGGGGGACAGGGACCTCACCCCTCCACTTT. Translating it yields CASSFRGTGTSPLHF.

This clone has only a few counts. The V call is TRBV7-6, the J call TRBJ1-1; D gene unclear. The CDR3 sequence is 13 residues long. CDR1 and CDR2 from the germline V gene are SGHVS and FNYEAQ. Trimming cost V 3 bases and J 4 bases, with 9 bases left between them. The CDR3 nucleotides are TGTGCCAGCAGCTTCGCTGTGGTCACTGAAGCTTTCTTT. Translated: CASSFAVVTEAFF.

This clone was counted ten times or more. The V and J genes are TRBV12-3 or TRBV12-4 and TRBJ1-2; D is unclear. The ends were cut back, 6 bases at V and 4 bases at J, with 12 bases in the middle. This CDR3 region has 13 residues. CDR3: CASSPGLPYGYTF. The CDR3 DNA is TGTGCCAGCAGCCCGGGCCTCCCCTATGGCTACACCTTC.

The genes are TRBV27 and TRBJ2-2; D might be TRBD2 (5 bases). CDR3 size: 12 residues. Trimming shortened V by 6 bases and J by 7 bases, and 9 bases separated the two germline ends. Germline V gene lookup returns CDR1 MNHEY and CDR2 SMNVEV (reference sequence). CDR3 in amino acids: CASSPRGGELFF. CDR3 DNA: TGTGCCAGCAGCCCTCGGGGCGGGGAGCTGTTTTTT.

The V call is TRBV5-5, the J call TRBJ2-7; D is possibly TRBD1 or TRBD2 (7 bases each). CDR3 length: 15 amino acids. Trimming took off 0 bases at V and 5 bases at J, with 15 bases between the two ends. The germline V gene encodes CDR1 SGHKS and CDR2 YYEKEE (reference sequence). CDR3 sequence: CASSLVRGGSDEQYF. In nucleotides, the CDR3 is TGTGCCAGCAGCTTGGTCAGGGGGGGCAGCGACGAGCAGTACTTC.

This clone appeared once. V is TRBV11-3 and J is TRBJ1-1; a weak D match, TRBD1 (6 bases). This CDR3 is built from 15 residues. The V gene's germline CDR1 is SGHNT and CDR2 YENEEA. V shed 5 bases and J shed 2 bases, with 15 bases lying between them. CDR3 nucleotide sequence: TGTGCCAGCAGCAACGGACAGAACGGAAACACTGAAGCTTTCTTT. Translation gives CASSNGQNGNTEAFF.

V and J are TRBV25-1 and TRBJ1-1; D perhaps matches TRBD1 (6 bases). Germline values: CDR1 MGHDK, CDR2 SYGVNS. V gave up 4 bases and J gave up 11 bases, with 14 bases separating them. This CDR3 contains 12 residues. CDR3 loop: CASSAQNREAFF. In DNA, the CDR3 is TGTGCCAGCAGTGCCCAAAACAGGGAGGCTTTCTTT. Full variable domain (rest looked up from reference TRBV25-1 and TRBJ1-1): EADIYQTPRYLVIGTGKKITLECSQTMGHDKMYWYQQDPGMELHLIHYSYGVNSTEKGDLSSESTVSRIRTEHFPLTLESARPSHTSQYLCASSAQNREAFFGQGTRLTVV.

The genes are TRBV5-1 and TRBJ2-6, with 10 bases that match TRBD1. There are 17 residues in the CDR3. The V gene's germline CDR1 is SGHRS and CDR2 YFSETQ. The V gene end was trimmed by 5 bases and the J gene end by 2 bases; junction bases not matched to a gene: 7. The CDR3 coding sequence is TGCGCCAGCAGTATTTCGACAGGGGGCACTGGGGCCAACGTCCTGACTTTC. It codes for CASSISTGGTGANVLTF.

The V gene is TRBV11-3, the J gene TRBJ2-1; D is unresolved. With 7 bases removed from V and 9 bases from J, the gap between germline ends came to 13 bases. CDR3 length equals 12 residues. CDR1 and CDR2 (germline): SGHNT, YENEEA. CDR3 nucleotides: TGTGCCAGCACCCTACCCCCCGGTGAGCAGTTCTTC. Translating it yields CASTLPPGEQFF.

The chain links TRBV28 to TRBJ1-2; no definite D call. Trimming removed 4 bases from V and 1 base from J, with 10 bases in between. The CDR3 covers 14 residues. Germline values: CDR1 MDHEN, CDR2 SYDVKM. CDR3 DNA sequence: TGTGCCAGCAGTTACTACGGGGTTAACTATGGCTACACCTTC. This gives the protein CASSYYGVNYGYTF.

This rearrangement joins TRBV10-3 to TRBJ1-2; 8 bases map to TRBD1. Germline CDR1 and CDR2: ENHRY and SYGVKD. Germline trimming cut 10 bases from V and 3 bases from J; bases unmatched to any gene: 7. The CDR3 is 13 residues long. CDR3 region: CARSQGVDYGYTF. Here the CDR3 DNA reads TGTGCCAGATCACAGGGGGTTGACTATGGCTACACCTTC.

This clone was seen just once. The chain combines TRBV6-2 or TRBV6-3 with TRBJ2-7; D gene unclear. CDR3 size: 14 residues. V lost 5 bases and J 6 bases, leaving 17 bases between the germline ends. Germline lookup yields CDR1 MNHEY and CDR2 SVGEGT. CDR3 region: CASSPPGPLLEQYF. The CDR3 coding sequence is TGTGCCAGCAGTCCCCCGGGCCCCCTCCTCGAGCAGTACTTC.

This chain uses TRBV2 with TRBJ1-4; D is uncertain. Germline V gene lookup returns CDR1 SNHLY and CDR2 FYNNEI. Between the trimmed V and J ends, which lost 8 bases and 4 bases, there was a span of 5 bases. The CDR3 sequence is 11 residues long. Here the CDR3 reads CASLGNEKLFF. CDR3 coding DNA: TGTGCCAGCCTGGGTAATGAAAAACTGTTTTTT.

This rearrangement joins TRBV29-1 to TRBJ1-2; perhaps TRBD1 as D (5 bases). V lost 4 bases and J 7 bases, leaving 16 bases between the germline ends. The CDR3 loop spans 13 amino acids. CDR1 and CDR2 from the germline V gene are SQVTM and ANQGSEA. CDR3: CSVVGQGEGGYTF. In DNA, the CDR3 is TGCAGCGTTGTAGGGCAGGGTGAAGGTGGCTACACCTTC.

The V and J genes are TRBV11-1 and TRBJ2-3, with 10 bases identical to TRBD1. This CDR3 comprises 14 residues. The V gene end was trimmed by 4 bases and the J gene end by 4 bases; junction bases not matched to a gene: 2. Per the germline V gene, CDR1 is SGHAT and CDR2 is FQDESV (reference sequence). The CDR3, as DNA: TGTGCCAGCAGCTCAGGGACAGGGGCAGATACGCAGTATTTT. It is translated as CASSSGTGADTQYF.

The CDR3 DNA sequence: TGTGCCAGCAGCTTATTAGCTGGAAACACCATATATTTT. Its protein is CASSLLAGNTIYF. The genes are TRBV7-6 and TRBJ1-3; D remains ambiguous. Germline loops: CDR1 SGHVS, CDR2 FNYEAQ. The ends were cut back, 2 bases at V and 2 bases at J, with 4 bases in the middle. The CDR3 is 13 residues long.

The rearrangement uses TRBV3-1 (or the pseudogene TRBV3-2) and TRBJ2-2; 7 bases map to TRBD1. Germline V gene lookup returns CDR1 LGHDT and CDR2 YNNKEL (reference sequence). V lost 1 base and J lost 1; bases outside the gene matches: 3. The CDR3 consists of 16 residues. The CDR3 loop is CASSQGYRGNTGELFF. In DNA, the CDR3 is TGTGCCAGCAGCCAAGGCTACAGGGGGAACACCGGGGAGCTGTTTTTT.

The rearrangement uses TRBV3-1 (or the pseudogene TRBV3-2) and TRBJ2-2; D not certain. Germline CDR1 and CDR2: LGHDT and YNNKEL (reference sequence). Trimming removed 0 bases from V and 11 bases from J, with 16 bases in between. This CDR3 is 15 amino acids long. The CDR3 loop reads CASSQDLRVTSELFF. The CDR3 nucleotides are TGTGCCAGCAGCCAAGATTTACGGGTGACCTCCGAGCTGTTTTTT.

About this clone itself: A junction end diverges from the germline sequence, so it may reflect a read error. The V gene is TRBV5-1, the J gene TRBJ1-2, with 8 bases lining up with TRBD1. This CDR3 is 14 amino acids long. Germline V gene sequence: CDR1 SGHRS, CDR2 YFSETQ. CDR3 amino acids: CASSLDRERLRYTF. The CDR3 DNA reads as TGCGCCAGCAGTTTGGACAGGGAACGACTTCGCTACACCTTC.